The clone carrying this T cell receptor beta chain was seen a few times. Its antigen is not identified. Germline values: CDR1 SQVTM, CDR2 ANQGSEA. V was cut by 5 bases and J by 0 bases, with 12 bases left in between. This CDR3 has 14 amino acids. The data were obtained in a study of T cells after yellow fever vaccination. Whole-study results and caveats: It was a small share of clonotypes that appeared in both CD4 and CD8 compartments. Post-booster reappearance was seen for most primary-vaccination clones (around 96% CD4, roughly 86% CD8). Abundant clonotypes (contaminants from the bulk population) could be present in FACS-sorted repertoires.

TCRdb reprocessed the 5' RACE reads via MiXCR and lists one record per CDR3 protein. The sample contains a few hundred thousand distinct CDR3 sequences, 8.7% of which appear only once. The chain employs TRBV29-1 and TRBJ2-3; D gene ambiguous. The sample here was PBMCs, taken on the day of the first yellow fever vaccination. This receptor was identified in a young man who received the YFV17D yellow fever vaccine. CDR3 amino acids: CSVTRGTSTDTQYF. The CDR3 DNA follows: TGCAGCGTTACCCGAGGAACTAGCACAGATACGCAGTATTTT.